The 21 T cell receptor beta chains given below trace back to one sample, sequenced in a study of response to subunit inactivated influenza vaccine. TCRdb analysed the RT-PCR reads with MiXCR anew, one entry per CDR3 protein. The sample lists about 500,000 distinct CDR3 sequences, 16% occurring once. The material was CD4+ T cells sorted from PBMCs, obtained roughly 24 months after vaccination. The receptors derive from a man between 45 and 75 years old who received an inactivated influenza vaccine.

The chain employs TRBV5-1 and TRBJ2-4; the D gene is possibly TRBD1 (7 bases). Between the trimmed V and J ends, which lost 0 bases and 2 bases, there was a span of 12 bases. Germline loops: CDR1 SGHRS, CDR2 YFSETQ. There are 16 residues in the CDR3. The CDR3 protein is CASSLARGVTKNIQYF. The CDR3 nucleotides read TGCGCCAGCAGCTTGGCCAGGGGGGTAACCAAAAACATTCAGTACTTC.

The chain employs TRBV6-1 and TRBJ1-4; D is possibly TRBD1 (5 bases). The CDR3 contains 13 residues. The ends were cut back, 3 bases at V and 8 bases at J, with 10 bases in the middle. Germline values: CDR1 MNHNS, CDR2 SASEGT. The chain's CDR3 is CASSDRGREKLFF. In DNA form, the CDR3 reads TGTGCCAGCAGTGACCGGGGGAGAGAAAAACTGTTTTTT.

This clonotype was seen a few times. The CDR3 here is CASSTGSSYNEQFF. The CDR3 bases are TGTGCCAGCAGTACAGGGAGCTCCTACAATGAGCAGTTCTTC. V gene TRBV2 combines with J gene TRBJ2-1, with D tentatively TRBD1 (6 bases). The CDR3 contains 14 residues. Trimming stripped 5 bases from V and 0 bases from J, with 8 bases between. The germline V gene encodes CDR1 SNHLY and CDR2 FYNNEI.

The chain couples TRBV7-9 to TRBJ2-1; 8 nucleotides agree with TRBD1. Germline V CDR1 and CDR2: SEHNR, FQNEAQ (reference sequence). V dropped 0 bases and J dropped 5; count of bases not matched to a gene: 6. The CDR3 runs to 16 residues. CDR3 nucleotide sequence: TGTGCCAGCAGCTTAGCTGGACAGGGACGGCACAATGAGCAGTTCTTC. Its translation: CASSLAGQGRHNEQFF.

This clonotype has a handful of counts. The chain joins TRBV14 to TRBJ2-3; D perhaps matches TRBD1 (5 bases). The V end was cut by 6 bases, the J end by 4 bases, with 17 bases between. CDR3 size: 15 residues. Germline CDR1 and CDR2: SGHDN and FVKESK. The CDR3 DNA is TGTGCCAGCAGTCTACTGACAGCAAATTCAGATACGCAGTATTTT. Its protein is CASSLLTANSDTQYF.

The chain has TRBV6-2 or TRBV6-3 and TRBJ2-7; D perhaps matches TRBD2 (5 bases). There are 12 residues in the CDR3. Looked up from germline, CDR1 is MNHEY and CDR2 is SVGEGT. V dropped 9 bases and J dropped 6 bases, with 15 bases sitting between them. CDR3 coding DNA: TGTGCCAGTACGGACGGACTGAGCGAGCAGTACTTC. It codes for CASTDGLSEQYF.

This clonotype has more than one count but fewer than ten. This chain joins TRBV15 and TRBJ2-5, with unresolved D. V lost 0 bases to trimming and J lost 5 bases, with 10 bases between them. The germline V gene encodes CDR1 LNHNV and CDR2 YYDKDF (reference sequence). CDR3 length equals 14 residues. The CDR3 DNA sequence: TGTGCCACCAGCAGAGAAGTAGGGCGGGAGACCCAGTACTTC. Protein product: CATSREVGRETQYF.

This clonotype came up a few times. The chain couples TRBV5-1 to TRBJ2-1, with 9 bases matching TRBD1. CDR1 SGHRS and CDR2 YFSETQ come from the germline V gene. The CDR3 loop spans 13 amino acids. J gave up 8 bases and V 4 bases, and 4 bases lay outside the gene matches. As DNA, the CDR3 is TGCGCCAGCAGCAGGACAGGGGAATATGAGCAGTTCTTC. This translates into CASSRTGEYEQFF. Together with reference TRBV5-1 and TRBJ2-1, the CDR3 gives the full variable domain: KAGVTQTPRYLIKTRGQQVTLSCSPISGHRSVSWYQQTPGQGLQFLFEYFSETQRNKGNFPGRFSGRQFSNSRSEMNVSTLELGDSALYLCASSRTGEYEQFFGPGTRLTVL.

This clonotype was observed at least ten times. One end of the junction varies from germline; a read error may be responsible. The chain joins TRBV7-9 to TRBJ2-2; D not resolved. The CDR3 is 14 amino acids. The germline CDR1 and CDR2 sequences are SEHNR and FQNEAQ (reference sequence). Written as DNA, the CDR3 is TGCGCCAGCAGCTTGGTGGGGAACACCGGGGAGCTGTTTTTT. Translating gives CASSLVGNTGELFF.

The chain carries TRBV12-3 or TRBV12-4 and TRBJ2-7, with D perhaps TRBD1 (5 bases). The CDR3 spans 14 residues. Between the trimmed V and J ends, which lost 3 bases and 1 base, there was a span of 10 bases. The CDR3 protein is CASSFGAGSYEQYF. The CDR3 nucleotides read TGTGCCAGCAGTTTTGGGGCCGGATCCTACGAGCAGTACTTC.

The V and J genes are TRBV12-3 or TRBV12-4 and TRBJ2-1; possible D gene TRBD1, 7 bases. V lost 7 bases and J lost 0, with 13 bases in between. The CDR3 sequence is 15 residues long. For the CDR3, the DNA is TGTGCCAGCAAACGGCAGGGGGGCTCCTACAATGAGCAGTTCTTC. This codes for CASKRQGGSYNEQFF.

The rearrangement links TRBV5-6 to TRBJ2-1; TRBD2 is a possible D gene (5 bases). Germline V gene data show CDR1 as SGHDT and CDR2 as YYEEEE. The CDR3 loop spans 14 amino acids. Trimming removed 0 bases from V and 3 bases from J, with 7 bases in between. The CDR3 DNA is TGTGCCAGCAGCTTGGTTAGCGTCTACAATGAGCAGTTCTTC. Translation gives CASSLVSVYNEQFF.

The rearrangement links TRBV4-3 to TRBJ2-5; D gene uncertain. V lost 3 bases, J lost 4 bases, and 15 bases lay in between. This CDR3 region has 15 residues. Per the germline V gene, CDR1 is LGHNA and CDR2 is YSLEER. CDR3: CASSQDGLSGETQYF. CDR3 coding DNA: TGCGCCAGCAGCCAGGACGGCCTTTCGGGAGAGACCCAGTACTTC.

The chain is built from TRBV12-3 or TRBV12-4 and TRBJ1-4; D is possibly TRBD1 (5 bases). This CDR3 is built from 15 residues. Trimming cost V 2 bases and J 6 bases, with 13 bases left between them. CDR3 sequence (DNA): TGTGCCAGCAGTTTAACGCGGACACGTCATGAAAAACTGTTTTTT. Amino acid sequence: CASSLTRTRHEKLFF.

The chain recombines TRBV25-1 with TRBJ2-5; D is unresolved. V was clipped by 4 bases and J by 8 bases, with 8 bases between them. The CDR3 spans 11 residues. Germline assignment: CDR1 MGHDK and CDR2 SYGVNS. The CDR3, as DNA: TGTGCCAGCAGTGCCGGTAGAACCCAGTACTTC. Residues: CASSAGRTQYF.

The chain recombines TRBV11-2 with TRBJ1-2, with a tentative D call TRBD1 (6 bases). This CDR3 is built from 16 residues. CDR1 is SGHAT, CDR2 FQNNGV, per germline. Trimming took off 3 bases at V and 2 bases at J, with 16 bases between the two ends. CDR3: CASSFRGTFLNYGYTF. The CDR3 coding sequence is TGTGCCAGCAGCTTCAGGGGCACTTTTTTAAACTATGGCTACACCTTC.

The table lists this clonotype with a few counts. This chain uses TRBV5-1 with TRBJ2-1; 8 bases fit TRBD1. V was pared by 0 bases and J by 14 bases, with 13 bases of the junction left unmatched. Germline CDR1 reads SGHRS; CDR2 reads YFSETQ. The CDR3 spans 15 residues. The CDR3 loop reads CASSLGQGAGSRKFF. As DNA, the CDR3 is TGCGCCAGCAGCTTGGGGCAGGGGGCTGGTTCCCGGAAGTTCTTC. The full variable domain, its missing parts supplied by reference TRBV5-1 and TRBJ2-1, is KAGVTQTPRYLIKTRGQQVTLSCSPISGHRSVSWYQQTPGQGLQFLFEYFSETQRNKGNFPGRFSGRQFSNSRSEMNVSTLELGDSALYLCASSLGQGAGSRKFFGPGTRLTVL.

V usage is TRBV7-6 and J usage is TRBJ1-1, with a weak D call TRBD1 (5 bases). CDR1 and CDR2 from the germline V gene are SGHVS and FNYEAQ. V lost 1 base to trimming and J lost 1 base, with 10 bases between them. CDR3 size: 15 residues. The CDR3 coding sequence is TGTGCCAGCAGCTTAGATCCCAGGGAGAACACTGAAGCTTTCTTT. It translates to CASSLDPRENTEAFF.

This clonotype occurred a few times. V usage is TRBV7-2 and J usage is TRBJ1-5; TRBD1 matches 9 bases. Germline V gene sequence: CDR1 SGHTA, CDR2 FQGNSA. The CDR3 covers 15 residues. The ends lost 5 bases at V and 6 bases at J; junction bases unmatched: 8. The CDR3 loop reads CASSPMGQGGQPQHF. CDR3 nucleotide sequence: TGTGCCAGCAGCCCGATGGGACAGGGTGGTCAGCCCCAGCATTTT. Filled out from reference TRBV7-2 and TRBJ1-5, the complete variable domain reads GAGVSQSPSNKVTEKGKDVELRCDPISGHTALYWYRQSLGQGLEFLIYFQGNSAPDKSGLPSDRFSAERTGGSVSTLTIQRTQQEDSAVYLCASSPMGQGGQPQHFGDGTRLSIL.

This clonotype was seen many times. The rearrangement links TRBV12-3 or TRBV12-4 to TRBJ1-1; possible D gene TRBD1, 6 bases. This CDR3 is 12 amino acids long. The V end lost 3 bases, the J end lost 5 bases, and 7 bases lay between the germline ends. CDR3 in amino acids: CASSLQGTEAFF. In DNA form, the CDR3 reads TGTGCCAGCAGTTTGCAGGGGACTGAAGCTTTCTTT.

The gene calls are TRBV6-2 or TRBV6-3 and TRBJ2-2, with D possibly called TRBD1 or TRBD2 (6 bases each). Germline V gene data show CDR1 as MNHEY and CDR2 as SVGEGT. This CDR3 is 15 amino acids long. Trimming took off 7 bases at V and 8 bases at J, with 20 bases between the two ends. For the CDR3, the DNA is TGTGCCAGCACCCCCGGGGGCAGTATCAAAGGGGAGCTGTTTTTT. Amino acid sequence: CASTPGGSIKGELFF.